These 21 T cell receptor beta chains were sequenced from one sample in a study of OX40 agonist ivuxolimab in advanced cancers. Assay: immunoSEQ multiplex PCR; the TCRdb copy retains only in-frame clones and omits some. This repertoire shows around 29,000 clones, roughly nine tenths found once; its top ten account for about a tenth. The sequencing used CD4+ or CD8+ T cells sorted from blood, collected in a trial of the OX40 agonist ivuxolimab. The receptors were sampled from an adult with an advanced solid tumor such as melanoma, head and neck, liver or kidney cancer.

J is TRBJ2-1 and V is TRBV7-9; D is perhaps TRBD1 (7 bases). The CDR3 totals 15 residues. The germline V gene has CDR1 SEHNR and CDR2 FQNEAQ (reference sequence). Trimming stripped 2 bases from V and 3 bases from J, with 11 bases between. CDR3 in amino acids: CASSLSRGVYNEQFF. CDR3 sequence (DNA): TGTGCCAGCAGCTTAAGCAGGGGGGTCTACAATGAGCAGTTCTTC.

The CDR3 nucleotides are TGTGCCAGCAGCCCTGGAACTAATGAAAAACTGTTTTTT. Its protein is CASSPGTNEKLFF. V usage is TRBV13 and J usage is TRBJ1-4; no reliable D call. This CDR3 has 13 residues. Germline CDR1 and CDR2: PRHDT and FYEKMQ (reference sequence). Between the trimmed V and J ends, which lost 5 bases and 1 base, there was a span of 5 bases.

The chain employs TRBV19 and TRBJ2-1; TRBD2 matches 15 bases. Unmatched junction bases numbered 6, after V lost 5 bases and J lost 16 bases. From germline, CDR1 is LNHDA and CDR2 SQIVND (reference sequence). CDR3 size: 13 residues. The CDR3 nucleotides are TGTGCCAGTAGTCCTGGACTAGCGGGGGGGCAATTCTTC. Its protein product is CASSPGLAGGQFF.

The chain joins TRBV19 to TRBJ2-7, with 9 bases matching TRBD2. The CDR3 totals 14 residues. In germline, CDR1 is LNHDA, CDR2 SQIVND (reference sequence). J was trimmed by 1 base and V by 5 bases; bases with no gene match: 3. The CDR3 DNA reads TGTGCCAGTAGTGGCGGGAGGGGATCCTACGAGCAGTACTTC. It translates to CASSGGRGSYEQYF.

The chain has TRBV6-5 and TRBJ1-1; D unclear. Trimming pared 0 bases from V and 1 base from J, leaving 6 bases between. Germline CDR1 is MNHEY and CDR2 is SVGAGI. This CDR3 has 14 residues. The CDR3 region has the DNA TGTGCCAGCAGTTACTCAGTTTCGAACACTGAAGCTTTCTTT. This translates into CASSYSVSNTEAFF.

The J gene is TRBJ1-1, the V gene TRBV6-6; no firm D call. The CDR3 has 13 residues. V lost 2 bases and J 4 bases, leaving 8 bases between the germline ends. Germline V gene sequence: CDR1 MNHNY, CDR2 SVGAGI (reference sequence). Here the CDR3 DNA reads TGTGCCAGCAGTTACACCCGGAGCACTGAAGCTTTCTTT. This sequence encodes CASSYTRSTEAFF.

This clone has a handful of counts. The V gene is TRBV10-1, the J gene TRBJ2-7; D ambiguous. The CDR3 spans 13 residues. Per the germline V gene, CDR1 is WNHNN and CDR2 is SYGVQD (reference sequence). Between the trimmed V and J ends, which lost 0 bases and 3 bases, there was a span of 6 bases. CDR3 sequence (DNA): TGCGCCAGCAGTGAGTCGCTAAACTACGAGCAGTACTTC. Translated: CASSESLNYEQYF.

The V and J genes are TRBV27 and TRBJ2-2; 8 bases are a match to TRBD2. This CDR3 has 15 residues. Unmatched junction bases numbered 3, after V lost 5 bases and J lost 1 base. Looked up from germline, CDR1 is MNHEY and CDR2 is SMNVEV (reference sequence). CDR3 coding DNA: TGTGCCAGCAGTGCCGGGACTAGGAACACCGGGGAGCTGTTTTTT. It specifies CASSAGTRNTGELFF.

The chain uses TRBV30 and TRBJ1-2; no reliable D call. The CDR3 extends over 11 amino acids. Germline CDR1 and CDR2: GTSNPN and SVGIG (reference sequence). V was cut by 3 bases and J by 5 bases, with 7 bases left in between. CDR3 sequence: CAWSAGYGYTF. The DNA of the CDR3 is TGTGCCTGGAGCGCTGGGTATGGCTACACCTTC.

The chain combines TRBV7-9 with TRBJ1-1, with no clear D. V was cut by 2 bases and J by 1 base, with 11 bases left in between. CDR3 length: 15 residues. Germline loops: CDR1 SEHNR, CDR2 FQNEAQ (reference sequence). The CDR3 region is CASSLSLGRNTEAFF. CDR3 DNA sequence: TGTGCCAGCAGCTTATCATTAGGGAGGAACACTGAAGCTTTCTTT.

The V gene is TRBV7-9, the J gene TRBJ1-1, with D possibly matching TRBD1 (5 bases). The CDR3 contains 16 residues. Germline CDR1 reads SEHNR; CDR2 reads FQNEAQ (reference sequence). Trimming stripped 3 bases from V and 7 bases from J, with 21 bases between. The CDR3 DNA reads as TGTGCCAGCAGCTTCCCCGTAGGGGCGAAAGGGGTTGAAGCTTTCTTT. Its translation is CASSFPVGAKGVEAFF.

This clone was observed a single time. The chain uses TRBV11-2 and TRBJ1-5; D might be TRBD1 (6 bases). V was pared by 4 bases and J by 1 base, with 8 bases between. CDR3 length equals 14 residues. Germline V gene data show CDR1 as SGHAT and CDR2 as FQNNGV. The CDR3 DNA reads as TGTGCCAGCAGCTATACAGGGAGCAATCAGCCCCAGCATTTT. It specifies CASSYTGSNQPQHF.

This chain connects TRBV19 to TRBJ1-1; D unclear. This CDR3 comprises 14 residues. V lost 5 bases and J 2 bases, leaving 12 bases between the germline ends. Germline CDR1 reads LNHDA; CDR2 reads SQIVND (reference sequence). CDR3 DNA sequence: TGTGCCAGTAGTCCCAACCCCTTCAACACTGAAGCTTTCTTT. Its translation is CASSPNPFNTEAFF.

This chain links TRBV6-5 with TRBJ2-1; no reliable D call. Deletions cut 4 bases from V and 5 bases from J, with 9 bases between. From germline, CDR1 is MNHEY and CDR2 SVGAGI. The CDR3 spans 13 residues. The CDR3 DNA follows: TGTGCCAGCAGTTCCCCAGCCAACAATGAGCAGTTCTTC. Protein product: CASSSPANNEQFF.

V gene TRBV27 combines with J gene TRBJ1-2; maybe TRBD1 (5 bases). Trimming shortened V by 3 bases and J by 0 bases, and 8 bases separated the two germline ends. This CDR3 has 14 residues. The germline V gene encodes CDR1 MNHEY and CDR2 SMNVEV (reference sequence). CDR3 bases: TGTGCCAGCAGTTTGACGGGGGCTAACTATGGCTACACCTTC. Amino acid sequence: CASSLTGANYGYTF.

The gene calls are TRBV7-3 and TRBJ2-3; the match to TRBD1 covers 10 bases. The germline V gene encodes CDR1 SGHTA and CDR2 FQGTGA. The V segment lost 2 bases and the J segment 6 bases; nucleotides outside the gene matches: 14. The CDR3 is made up of 18 amino acids. The CDR3 is CASSLDRGQVRPFDTQYF. The DNA of the CDR3 is TGTGCCAGCAGCTTAGACAGGGGGCAGGTACGACCCTTCGATACGCAGTATTTT. Supplemented by reference TRBV7-3 and TRBJ2-3, the full variable domain reads GAGVSQTPSNKVTEKGKYVELRCDPISGHTALYWYRQSLGQGPEFLIYFQGTGAADDSGLPNDRFFAVRPEGSVSTLKIQRTERGDSAVYLCASSLDRGQVRPFDTQYFGPGTRLTVL.

The chain combines TRBV7-4 with TRBJ1-5; D gene uncertain. This CDR3 is built from 17 residues. V was shortened by 4 bases and J by 2 bases, with 18 bases between the two germline ends. The germline V gene has CDR1 SGHVT and CDR2 SQSDAQ. The CDR3 sequence is CASSSNEVSKGNQPQHF. The CDR3 DNA sequence: TGTGCCAGCAGCTCAAATGAAGTTTCTAAGGGCAATCAGCCCCAGCATTTT.

This clone was seen once. This chain joins TRBV16 and TRBJ2-7; 8 bases are a match to TRBD1. V shed 1 base, J shed 1 base, and the junction held 12 bases outside the gene matches. This CDR3 region has 18 residues. Germline values: CDR1 KGHSY, CDR2 FQNENV. Here the CDR3 DNA reads TGTGCCAGCAGCCAATTTGCGGACAGGGAGTTGTCATCCTACGAGCAGTACTTC. It specifies CASSQFADRELSSYEQYF.

The chain has TRBV6-6 and TRBJ1-5; possibly TRBD1 for D (6 bases). Germline CDR1 and CDR2: MNHNY and SVGAGI (reference sequence). Trimming removed 2 bases at V and 5 bases at J, with 7 bases between. The CDR3 sequence is 13 residues long. For the CDR3, the DNA is TGTGCCAGCAGTTACCCAGGGGATCAGCCCCAGCATTTT. This encodes CASSYPGDQPQHF.

The rearrangement joins TRBV29-1 to TRBJ1-1; 8 bases map to TRBD1. This CDR3 is built from 14 residues. J lost 2 bases, V lost 5 bases, and 7 bases had no gene match. The V gene's germline CDR1 is SQVTM and CDR2 ANQGSEA. CDR3 amino acids: CSVPGTGRNTEAFF. For the CDR3, the DNA is TGCAGCGTTCCTGGGACAGGACGAAACACTGAAGCTTTCTTT. Drawing the rest from reference TRBV29-1 and TRBJ1-1, the complete variable domain is SAVISQKPSRDICQRGTSLTIQCQVDSQVTMMFWYRQQPGQSLTLIATANQGSEATYESGFVIDKFPISRPNLTFSTLTVSNMSPEDSSIYLCSVPGTGRNTEAFFGQGTRLTVV.

The chain uses TRBV6-6 and TRBJ2-2; TRBD2 aligns across 7 bases. CDR1 and CDR2 from the germline V gene are MNHNY and SVGAGI (reference sequence). The trim removed 1 base at V and 3 bases at J, leaving 2 bases unmatched. The CDR3 contains 15 residues. CDR3 region: CASSYWGGDTGELFF. Here the CDR3 DNA reads TGTGCCAGCAGTTACTGGGGGGGGGACACCGGGGAGCTGTTTTTT.